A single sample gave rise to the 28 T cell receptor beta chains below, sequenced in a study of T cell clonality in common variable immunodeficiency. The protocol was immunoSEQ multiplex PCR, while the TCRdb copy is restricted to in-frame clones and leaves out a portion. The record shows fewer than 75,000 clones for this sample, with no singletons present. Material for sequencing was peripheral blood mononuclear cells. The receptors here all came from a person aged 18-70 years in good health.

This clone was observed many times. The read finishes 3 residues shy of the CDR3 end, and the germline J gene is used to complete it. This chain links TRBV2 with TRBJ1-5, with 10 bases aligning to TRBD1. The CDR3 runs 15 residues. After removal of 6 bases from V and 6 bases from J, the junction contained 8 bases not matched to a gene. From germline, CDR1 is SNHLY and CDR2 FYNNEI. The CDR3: CASRAGTGVGQPQHF. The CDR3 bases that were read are TGTGCCAGCAGAGCCGGGACAGGGGTGGGTCAGCCC. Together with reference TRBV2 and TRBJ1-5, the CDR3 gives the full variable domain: EPEVTQTPSHQVTQMGQEVILRCVPISNHLYFYWYRQILGQKVEFLVSFYNNEISEKSEIFDDQFSVERPDGSNFTLKIRSTKLEDSAMYFCASRAGTGVGQPQHFGDGTRLSIL.

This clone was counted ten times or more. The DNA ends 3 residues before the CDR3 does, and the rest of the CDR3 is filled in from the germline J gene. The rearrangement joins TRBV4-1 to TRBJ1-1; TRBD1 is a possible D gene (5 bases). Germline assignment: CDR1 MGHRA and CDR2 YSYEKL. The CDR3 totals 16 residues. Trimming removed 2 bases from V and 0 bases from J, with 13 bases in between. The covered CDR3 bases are TGCGCCAGCAGCCAATACTTACAGGTGCTGAACACTGAA. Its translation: CASSQYLQVLNTE. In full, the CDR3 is CASSQYLQVLNTEAFF.

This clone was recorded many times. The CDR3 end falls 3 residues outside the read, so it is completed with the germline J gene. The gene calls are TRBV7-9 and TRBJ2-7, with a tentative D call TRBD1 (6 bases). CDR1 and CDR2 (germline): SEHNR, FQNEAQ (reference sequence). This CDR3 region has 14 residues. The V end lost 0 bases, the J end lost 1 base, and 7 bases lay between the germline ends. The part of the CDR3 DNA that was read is TGTGCCAGCAGCTTAGCTGGACAGTCCTACGAG. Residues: CASSLAGQSYE. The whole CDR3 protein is CASSLAGQSYEQYF. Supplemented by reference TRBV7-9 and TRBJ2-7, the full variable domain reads DTGVSQNPRHKITKRGQNVTFRCDPISEHNRLYWYRQTLGQGPEFLTYFQNEAQLEKSRLLSDRFSAERPKGSFSTLEIQRTEQGDSAMYLCASSLAGQSYEQYFGPGTRLTVT.

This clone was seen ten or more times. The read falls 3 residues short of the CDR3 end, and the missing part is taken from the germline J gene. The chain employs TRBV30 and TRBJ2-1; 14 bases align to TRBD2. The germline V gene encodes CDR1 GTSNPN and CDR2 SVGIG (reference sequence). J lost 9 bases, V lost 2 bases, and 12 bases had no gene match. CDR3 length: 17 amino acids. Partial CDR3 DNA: TGTGCCTGGAGTCGACTAGCGGGAGGGGTGGTGCGGTCTGAG. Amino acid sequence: CAWSRLAGGVVRSE. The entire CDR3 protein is CAWSRLAGGVVRSEQFF.

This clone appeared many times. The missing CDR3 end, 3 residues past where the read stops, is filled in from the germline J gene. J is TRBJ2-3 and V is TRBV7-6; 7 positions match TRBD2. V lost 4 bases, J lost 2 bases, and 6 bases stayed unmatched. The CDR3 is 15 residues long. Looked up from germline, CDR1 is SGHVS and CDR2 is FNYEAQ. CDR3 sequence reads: CASSSTSEITDTQYF. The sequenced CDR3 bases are TGTGCCAGCAGCTCCACTAGCGAGATCACAGATACG.

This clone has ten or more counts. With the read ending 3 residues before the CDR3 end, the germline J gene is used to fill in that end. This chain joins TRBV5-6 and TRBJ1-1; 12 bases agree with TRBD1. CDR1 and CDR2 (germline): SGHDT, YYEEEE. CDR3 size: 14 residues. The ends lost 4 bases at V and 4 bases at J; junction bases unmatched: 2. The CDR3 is CASSGTGGGTEAFF. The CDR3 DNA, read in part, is TGTGCCAGCAGCGGGACAGGGGGCGGCACTGAA.

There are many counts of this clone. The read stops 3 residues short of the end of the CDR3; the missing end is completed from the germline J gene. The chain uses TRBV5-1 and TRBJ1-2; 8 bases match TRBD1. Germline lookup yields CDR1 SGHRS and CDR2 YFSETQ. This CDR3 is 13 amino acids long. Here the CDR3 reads CASSVGQGSGYTF. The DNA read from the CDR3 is TGCGCCAGCAGCGTAGGACAGGGTAGCGGC.

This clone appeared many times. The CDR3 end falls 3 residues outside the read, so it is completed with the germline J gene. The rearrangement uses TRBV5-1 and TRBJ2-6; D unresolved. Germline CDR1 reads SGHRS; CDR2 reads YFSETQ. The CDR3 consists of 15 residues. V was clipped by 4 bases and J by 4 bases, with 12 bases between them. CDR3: CASSLQRPGANVLTF. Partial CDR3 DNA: TGCGCCAGCAGCCTTCAGAGGCCCGGGGCCAACGTC.

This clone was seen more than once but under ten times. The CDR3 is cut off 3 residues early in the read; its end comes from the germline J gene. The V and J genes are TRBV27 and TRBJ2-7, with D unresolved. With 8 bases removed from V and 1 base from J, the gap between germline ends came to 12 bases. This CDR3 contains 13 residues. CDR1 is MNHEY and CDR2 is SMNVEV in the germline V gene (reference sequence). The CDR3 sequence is CASGPFSSYEQYF. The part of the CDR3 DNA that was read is TGTGCCAGCGGGCCGTTCTCTTCCTACGAG.

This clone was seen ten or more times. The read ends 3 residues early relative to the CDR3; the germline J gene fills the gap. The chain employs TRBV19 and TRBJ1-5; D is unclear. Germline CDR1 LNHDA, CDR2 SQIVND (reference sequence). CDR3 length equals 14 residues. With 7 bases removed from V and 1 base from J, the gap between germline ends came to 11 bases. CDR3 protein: CASKQEPSNQPQHF. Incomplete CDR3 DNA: TGTGCCAGTAAACAAGAACCGAGCAATCAGCCC.

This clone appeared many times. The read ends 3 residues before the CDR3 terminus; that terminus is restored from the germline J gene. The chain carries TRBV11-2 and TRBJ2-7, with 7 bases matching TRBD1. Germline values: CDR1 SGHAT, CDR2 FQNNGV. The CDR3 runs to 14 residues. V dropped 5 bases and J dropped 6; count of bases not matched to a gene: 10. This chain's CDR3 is CASSAMTGHREQYF. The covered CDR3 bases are TGTGCCAGCAGCGCCATGACAGGGCATCGCGAG.

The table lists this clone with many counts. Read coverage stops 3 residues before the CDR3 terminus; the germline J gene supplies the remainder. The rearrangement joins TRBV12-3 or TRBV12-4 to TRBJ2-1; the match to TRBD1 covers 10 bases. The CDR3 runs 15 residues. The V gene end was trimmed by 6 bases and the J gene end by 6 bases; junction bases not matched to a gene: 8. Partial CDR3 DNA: TGTGCCAGCAGACCCCCCGGGACAGGGGCCAATGAG. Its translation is CASRPPGTGANE. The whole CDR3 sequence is CASRPPGTGANEQFF.

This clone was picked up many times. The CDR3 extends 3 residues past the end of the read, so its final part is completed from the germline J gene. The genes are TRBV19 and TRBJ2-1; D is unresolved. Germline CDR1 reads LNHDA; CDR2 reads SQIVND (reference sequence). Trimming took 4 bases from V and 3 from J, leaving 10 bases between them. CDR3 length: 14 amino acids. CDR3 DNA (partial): TGTGCCAGTAGTACCGGTCGCTTCTACAATGAG. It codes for CASSTGRFYNE. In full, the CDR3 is CASSTGRFYNEQFF.

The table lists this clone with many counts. CDR3 sequence reads: CSAFNPPGSGTDTQYF. The sequenced CDR3 bases are TGCAGTGCCTTTAATCCCCCTGGGTCCGGGACAGATACG. This sequence joins TRBV20-1 and TRBJ2-3; no clear D gene. The CDR3 end is not reached by the read, which stops 3 residues before it; the germline J gene fills it in. CDR1 and CDR2 from the germline V gene are DFQATT and SNEGSKA (reference sequence). The V gene lost 6 bases and the J gene lost 3 bases, with 22 bases spanning the gap. The CDR3 spans 16 residues.

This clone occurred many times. The CDR3 bases that were read are TGCGCCAGCAGTCAATGGGGACAGGGGGAGAGCAATCAGCCC. Encoded protein: CASSQWGQGESNQP. Given in full, the CDR3 is CASSQWGQGESNQPQHF. The chain links TRBV23-1 to TRBJ1-5, with TRBD1 matching 11 bases. The read terminates 3 residues before the CDR3 end, so the remaining end is supplied by the germline J gene. TRBV23-1 is an open reading frame, and its role is uncertain. The junction had 3 bases not matched to a gene; V was cut back by 1 base and J by 1 base. The CDR3 is 17 residues long.

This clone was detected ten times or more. CDR3 DNA, as far as it was read: TGCGCCAGCAATCTCTTGGCGGGGCCCTCTGGGGCCAACGTC. Translated, it gives CASNLLAGPSGANV. Given in full, the CDR3 is CASNLLAGPSGANVLTF. V is TRBV10-1 and J is TRBJ2-6, with a tentative D call TRBD2 (6 bases). The read gets to within 3 residues of the CDR3 end, and the germline J gene fills in the rest. The ends were cut back, 7 bases at V and 0 bases at J, with 16 bases in the middle. Germline loops: CDR1 WNHNN, CDR2 SYGVQD (reference sequence). The CDR3 extends over 17 amino acids.

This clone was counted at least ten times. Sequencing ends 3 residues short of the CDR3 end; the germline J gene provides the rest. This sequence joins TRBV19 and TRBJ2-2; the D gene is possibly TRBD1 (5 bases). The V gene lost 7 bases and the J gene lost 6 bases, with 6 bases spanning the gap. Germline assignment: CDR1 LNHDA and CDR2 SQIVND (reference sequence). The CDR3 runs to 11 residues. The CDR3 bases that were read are TGTGCCAGTATAGGGGCCGGGGAG. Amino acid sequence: CASIGAGE. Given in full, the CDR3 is CASIGAGELFF.

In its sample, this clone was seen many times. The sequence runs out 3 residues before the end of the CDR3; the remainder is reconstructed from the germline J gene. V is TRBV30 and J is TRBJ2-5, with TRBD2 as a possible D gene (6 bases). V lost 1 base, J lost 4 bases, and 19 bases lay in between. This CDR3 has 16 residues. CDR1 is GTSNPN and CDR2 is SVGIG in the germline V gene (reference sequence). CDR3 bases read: TGTGCCTGGAGTGATCTGCTCGGAGGGCAGGCAGAGACC. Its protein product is CAWSDLLGGQAET. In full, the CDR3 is CAWSDLLGGQAETQYF.

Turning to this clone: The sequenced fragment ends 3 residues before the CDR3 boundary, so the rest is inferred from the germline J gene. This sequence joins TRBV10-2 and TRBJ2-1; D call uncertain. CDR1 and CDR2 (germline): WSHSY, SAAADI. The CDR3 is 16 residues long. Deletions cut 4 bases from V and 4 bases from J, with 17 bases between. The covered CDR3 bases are TGCGCCAGCAGTGCTCGGCCCTCCATCGGGTACAATGAG. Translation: CASSARPSIGYNE. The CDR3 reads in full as CASSARPSIGYNEQFF.

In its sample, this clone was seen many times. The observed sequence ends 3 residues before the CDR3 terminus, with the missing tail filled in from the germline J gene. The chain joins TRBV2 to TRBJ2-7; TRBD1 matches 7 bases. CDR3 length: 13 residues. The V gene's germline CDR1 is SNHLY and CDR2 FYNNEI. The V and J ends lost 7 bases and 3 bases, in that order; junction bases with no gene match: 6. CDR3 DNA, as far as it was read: TGTGCCAGCACAGGGGGTGGGAGCTACGAG. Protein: CASTGGGSYE. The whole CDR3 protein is CASTGGGSYEQYF.

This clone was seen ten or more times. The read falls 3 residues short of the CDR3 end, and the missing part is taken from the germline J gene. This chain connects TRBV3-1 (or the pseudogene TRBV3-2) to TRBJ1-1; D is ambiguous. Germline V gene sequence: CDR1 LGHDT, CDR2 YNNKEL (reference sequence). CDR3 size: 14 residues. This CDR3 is CASSPESGSQEAFF. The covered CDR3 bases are TGTGCCAGCAGCCCCGAGTCGGGGTCGCAGGAA.

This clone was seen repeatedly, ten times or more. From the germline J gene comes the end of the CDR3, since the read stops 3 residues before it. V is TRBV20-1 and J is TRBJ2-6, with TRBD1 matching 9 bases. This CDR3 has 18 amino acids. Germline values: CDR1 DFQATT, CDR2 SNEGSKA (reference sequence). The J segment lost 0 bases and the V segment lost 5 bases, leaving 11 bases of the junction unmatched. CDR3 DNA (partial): TGCAGTGCTGGCTCGGGACAGGGTTCTCGCTCTGGGGCCAACGTC. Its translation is CSAGSGQGSRSGANV. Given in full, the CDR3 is CSAGSGQGSRSGANVLTF.

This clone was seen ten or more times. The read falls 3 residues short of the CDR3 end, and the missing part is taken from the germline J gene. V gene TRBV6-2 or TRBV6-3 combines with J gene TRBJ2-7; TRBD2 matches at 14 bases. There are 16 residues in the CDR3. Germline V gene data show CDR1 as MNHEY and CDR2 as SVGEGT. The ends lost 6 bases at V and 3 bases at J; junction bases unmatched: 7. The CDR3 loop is CASSDGGTSGSYEQYF. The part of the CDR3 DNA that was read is TGTGCCAGCAGCGACGGAGGGACTAGCGGGAGCTACGAG.

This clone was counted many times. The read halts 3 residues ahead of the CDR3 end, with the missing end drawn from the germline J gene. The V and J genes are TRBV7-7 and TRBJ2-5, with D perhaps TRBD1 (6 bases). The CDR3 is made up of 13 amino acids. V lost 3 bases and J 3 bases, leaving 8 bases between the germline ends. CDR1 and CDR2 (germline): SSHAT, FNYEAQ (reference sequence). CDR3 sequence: CASSFWTEETQYF. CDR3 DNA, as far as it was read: TGTGCCAGCAGCTTTTGGACAGAAGAGACC.

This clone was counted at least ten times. CDR3 in amino acids: CSARDTGGSGNTIYF. The CDR3 DNA, read in part, is TGCAGTGCTAGAGATACAGGGGGCTCTGGAAACACC. The chain carries TRBV20-1 and TRBJ1-3; 8 nucleotides align to TRBD1. The read gets to within 3 residues of the CDR3 end, and the germline J gene fills in the rest. V trimming: 0 bases; J trimming: 0 bases; junction bases outside the gene matches: 1. Germline assignment: CDR1 DFQATT and CDR2 SNEGSKA (reference sequence). The CDR3 loop spans 15 amino acids.

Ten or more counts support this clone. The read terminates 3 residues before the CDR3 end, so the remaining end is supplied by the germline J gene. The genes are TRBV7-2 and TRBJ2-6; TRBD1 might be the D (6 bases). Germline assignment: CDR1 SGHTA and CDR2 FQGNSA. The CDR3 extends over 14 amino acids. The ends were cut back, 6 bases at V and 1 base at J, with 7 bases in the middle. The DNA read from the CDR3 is TGTGCCAGCAGACAGGGTTCTGGGGCCAACGTC. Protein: CASRQGSGANV. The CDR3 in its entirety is CASRQGSGANVLTF.

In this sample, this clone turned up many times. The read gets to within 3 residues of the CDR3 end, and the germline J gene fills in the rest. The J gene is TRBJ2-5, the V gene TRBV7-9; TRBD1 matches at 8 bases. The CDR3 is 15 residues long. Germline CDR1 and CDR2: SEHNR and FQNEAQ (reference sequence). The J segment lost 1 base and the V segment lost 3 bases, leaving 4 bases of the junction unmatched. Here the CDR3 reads CASSFATGGQETQYF. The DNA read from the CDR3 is TGTGCCAGCAGCTTTGCTACAGGGGGCCAAGAGACC.

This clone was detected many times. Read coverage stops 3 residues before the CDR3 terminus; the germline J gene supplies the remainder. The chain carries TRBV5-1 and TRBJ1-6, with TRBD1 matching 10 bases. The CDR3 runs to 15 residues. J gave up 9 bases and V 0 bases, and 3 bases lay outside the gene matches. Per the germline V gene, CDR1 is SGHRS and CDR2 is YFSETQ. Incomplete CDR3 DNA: TGCGCCAGCAGCTTGGGACAGGGGGCGCGTTCACCC. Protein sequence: CASSLGQGARSP. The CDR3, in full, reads CASSLGQGARSPLHF.